These 8 T cell receptor beta chains share one sample of origin, sequenced in a study of blood T cells in healthy people across ages. The authors ran a second PCR of 7 to 11 cycles using a sample-barcoded 5' primer and a J-beta primer mix. TCRdb recomputed calls from the 5' RACE reads with MiXCR, one row per CDR3 protein. The table lists 1.5 million or so distinct CDR3 sequences, around 42% of them singletons. Sequences were obtained from blood. These receptors originate from a woman aged 18-29 years in good health.

The V gene is TRBV27, the J gene TRBJ2-5, with 13 bases lining up with TRBD2. CDR1 is MNHEY, CDR2 SMNVEV, per germline (reference sequence). There are 15 residues in the CDR3. The V gene end was trimmed by 6 bases and the J gene end by 4 bases; junction bases not matched to a gene: 5. The DNA of the CDR3 is TGTGCCAGCAGCCCACTAGCGGGAGGGACAGAGACCCAGTACTTC. Amino acid sequence: CASSPLAGGTETQYF.

The gene calls are TRBV29-1 and TRBJ1-2; D not resolved. V was shortened by 1 base and J by 7 bases, with 13 bases between the two germline ends. Germline CDR1 SQVTM, CDR2 ANQGSEA. The CDR3 is made up of 13 amino acids. Here the CDR3 reads CSVEVDFVGGYTF. The CDR3 DNA sequence: TGCAGCGTTGAAGTGGATTTTGTCGGTGGCTACACCTTC.

The CDR3 nucleotides are TGTGCCAGCTCACGGGAGGGGGCGAAGGTCTATGGCTACACCTTC. Translated: CASSREGAKVYGYTF. This chain connects TRBV18 to TRBJ1-2; 7 positions agree with TRBD1. The CDR3 runs to 15 residues. From germline, CDR1 is KGHSH and CDR2 LQKENI. With 4 bases clipped from V and 4 bases from J, the junction kept 9 bases outside the gene matches.

This clonotype has a handful of counts. The chain employs TRBV29-1 and TRBJ1-3; D may be TRBD1 (6 bases). Per the germline V gene, CDR1 is SQVTM and CDR2 is ANQGSEA. The germline V and J ends were trimmed by 8 bases and 0 bases, with 17 bases remaining between them. This CDR3 has 15 residues. The CDR3 region is CSISGTGSSGNTIYF. CDR3 DNA: TGCAGCATATCGGGAACAGGGTCCTCTGGAAACACCATATATTTT.

This chain links TRBV6-2 or TRBV6-3 with TRBJ1-6; D is perhaps TRBD1 (6 bases). CDR1 is MNHEY and CDR2 is SVGEGT in the germline V gene. The V gene lost 6 bases and the J gene lost 0 bases, with 9 bases spanning the gap. This CDR3 has 15 amino acids. CDR3 DNA sequence: TGTGCCAGCAGACGGGACACCTCCTATAATTCACCCCTCCACTTT. As protein: CASRRDTSYNSPLHF.

This clonotype was counted a single time. A far larger clone lies a single base away; this is likely a read error. V and J are TRBV14 and TRBJ1-1; 8 bases are shared with TRBD1. In germline, CDR1 is SGHDN, CDR2 FVKESK. The CDR3 has 13 amino acids. J gave up 3 bases and V 4 bases, and 1 base lay outside the gene matches. The CDR3 loop is CASSRQGHTEAFF. The DNA for the CDR3 is TGTGCCAGCAGCCGACAGGGGCACACTGAAGCTTTCTTT.

The chain combines TRBV6-2 or TRBV6-3 with TRBJ1-1; TRBD1 aligns across 10 bases. With 5 bases clipped from V and 2 bases from J, the junction kept 8 bases outside the gene matches. CDR1 MNHEY and CDR2 SVGEGT come from the germline V gene. The CDR3 has 16 amino acids. The CDR3 here is CASSPWTGGDNTEAFF. CDR3 coding DNA: TGTGCCAGCAGTCCGTGGACAGGGGGAGATAACACTGAAGCTTTCTTT.

This clonotype was picked up a small number of times. The genes are TRBV9 and TRBJ2-4; D unclear. V gave up 3 bases and J gave up 0 bases, with 4 bases separating them. Germline CDR1 is SGDLS and CDR2 is YYNGEE. The CDR3 has 13 residues. The DNA of the CDR3 is TGTGCCAGCAGCGGGGCAGCCAAAAACATTCAGTACTTC. Protein sequence: CASSGAAKNIQYF.